This T cell receptor (beta chain) came from a study of blood T cell repertoires in COVID-19. Study-level information: Samples taken during acute and convalescent COVID-19 were collected in the United States, Italy and Spain. Sources were T cells, B-cell-depleted T cells, or PBMCs; the material itself was cDNA or gDNA.

As originally analysed: Reference gene primer amplification gave nucleated cell count estimates. Libraries were prepared by immunoSEQ multiplex PCR; TCRdb keeps only in-frame clonotypes and omits some of them. V and J calls plus clone size are reproduced from that table; the DNA served to infer D and trimming. The data hold about 150,000 clones, with 78% observed a single time. The V gene lost 6 bases and the J gene lost 5 bases, with 14 bases spanning the gap. CDR1 and CDR2 from the germline V gene are MDHEN and SYDVKM. This CDR3 comprises 13 residues. The sequence came from an elderly man with acute or convalescent COVID-19. The material sequenced was peripheral blood. V is TRBV28 and J is TRBJ2-7; D perhaps matches TRBD2 (7 bases). The CDR3 nucleotides are TGTGCCAGCAGCTTTGGGGGGGGCGACGAGCAGTACGTC. It encodes CASSFGGGDEQYV.